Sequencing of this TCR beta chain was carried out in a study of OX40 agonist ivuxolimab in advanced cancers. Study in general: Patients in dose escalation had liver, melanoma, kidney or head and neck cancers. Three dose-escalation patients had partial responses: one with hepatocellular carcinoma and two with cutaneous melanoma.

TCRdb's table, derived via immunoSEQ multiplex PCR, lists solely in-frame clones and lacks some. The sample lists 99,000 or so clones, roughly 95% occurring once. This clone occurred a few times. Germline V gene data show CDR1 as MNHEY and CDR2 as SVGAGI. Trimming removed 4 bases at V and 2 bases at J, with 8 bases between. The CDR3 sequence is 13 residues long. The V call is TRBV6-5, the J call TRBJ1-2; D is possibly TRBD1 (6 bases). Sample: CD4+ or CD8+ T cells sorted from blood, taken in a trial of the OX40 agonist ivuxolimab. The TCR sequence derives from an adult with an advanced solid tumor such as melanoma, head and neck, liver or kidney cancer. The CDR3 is CASSFTGNYGYTF. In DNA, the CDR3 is TGTGCCAGCAGTTTTACAGGGAACTATGGCTACACCTTC.